This T cell receptor (beta chain) is drawn from a study of identical twins. Template switching added a universal primer binding site, and final cDNA carried unique molecular identifiers. TCRdb re-called the 5' RACE reads with MiXCR, one entry per CDR3 protein. This table holds 450,000 to 650,000 distinct CDR3 sequences, roughly 15% found once. The V and J ends lost 2 bases and 3 bases respectively, with 9 bases between them. From germline, CDR1 is KGHDR and CDR2 SFDVKD. The CDR3 consists of 14 residues. In its sample, this clonotype was seen many times. The same data also went into a second study, on yellow fever vaccine responses in identical twins.

Sequenced material: CD4+ T cells sorted from blood. This TCR came from a woman in her late teens or twenties in good health. The chain uses TRBV24-1 and TRBJ2-5; D not resolved. The CDR3, as DNA: TGTGCCACCAGTGATTGGGGAAAGGAAGAGACCCAGTACTTC. Translated, it gives CATSDWGKEETQYF.